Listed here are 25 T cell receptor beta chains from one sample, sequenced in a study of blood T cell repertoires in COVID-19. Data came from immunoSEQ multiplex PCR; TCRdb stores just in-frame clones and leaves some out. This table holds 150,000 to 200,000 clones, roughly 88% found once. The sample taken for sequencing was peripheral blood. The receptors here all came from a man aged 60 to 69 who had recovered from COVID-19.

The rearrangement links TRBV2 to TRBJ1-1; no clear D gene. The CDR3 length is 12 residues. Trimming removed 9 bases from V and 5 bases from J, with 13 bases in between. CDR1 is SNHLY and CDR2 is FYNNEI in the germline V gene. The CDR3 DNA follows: TGTGCCAGTGCGAGGGTACGGACTGAAGCTTTCTTT. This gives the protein CASARVRTEAFF.

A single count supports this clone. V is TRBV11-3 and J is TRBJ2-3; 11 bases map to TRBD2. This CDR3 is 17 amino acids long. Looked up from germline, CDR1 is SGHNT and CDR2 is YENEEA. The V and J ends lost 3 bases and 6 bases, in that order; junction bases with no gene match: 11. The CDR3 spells CASSFGGGSGGADTQYF. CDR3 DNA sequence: TGTGCCAGCAGCTTCGGTGGAGGTAGCGGGGGGGCGGATACGCAGTATTTT.

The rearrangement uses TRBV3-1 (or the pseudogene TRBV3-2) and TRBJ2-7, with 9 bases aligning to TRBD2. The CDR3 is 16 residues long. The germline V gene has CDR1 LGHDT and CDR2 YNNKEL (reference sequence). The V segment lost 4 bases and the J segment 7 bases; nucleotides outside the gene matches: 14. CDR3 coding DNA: TGTGCCAGCAGCCGGGGTAGCGGGGGAGCCATGGGGGAGCAGTACTTC. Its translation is CASSRGSGGAMGEQYF.

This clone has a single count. The CDR3 DNA is TGTGCCAGCTCACCAGACAGATGGAATCAGCCCCAGCATTTT. Protein product: CASSPDRWNQPQHF. The chain carries TRBV18 and TRBJ1-5, with a possible D match to TRBD1 (5 bases). Germline V gene sequence: CDR1 KGHSH, CDR2 LQKENI. Trimming cost V 2 bases and J 4 bases, with 9 bases left between them. CDR3 length: 14 amino acids.

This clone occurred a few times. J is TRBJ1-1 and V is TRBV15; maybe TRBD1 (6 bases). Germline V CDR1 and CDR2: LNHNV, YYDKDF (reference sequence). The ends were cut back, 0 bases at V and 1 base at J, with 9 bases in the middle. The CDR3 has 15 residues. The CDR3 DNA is TGTGCCACCAGCAGAGATGGACAGCCGAACACTGAAGCTTTCTTT. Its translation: CATSRDGQPNTEAFF.

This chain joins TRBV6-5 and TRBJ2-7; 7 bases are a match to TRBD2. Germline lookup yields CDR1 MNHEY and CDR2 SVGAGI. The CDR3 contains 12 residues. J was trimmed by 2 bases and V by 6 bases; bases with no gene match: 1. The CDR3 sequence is CASRGGAYEQYF. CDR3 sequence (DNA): TGTGCCAGCAGGGGAGGGGCCTACGAGCAGTACTTC.

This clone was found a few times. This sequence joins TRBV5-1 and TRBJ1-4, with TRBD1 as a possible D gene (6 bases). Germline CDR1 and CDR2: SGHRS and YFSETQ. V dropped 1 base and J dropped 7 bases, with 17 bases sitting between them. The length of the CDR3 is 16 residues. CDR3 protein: CASSLTTQGQGEKLFF. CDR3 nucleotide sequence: TGCGCCAGCAGCTTGACCACCCAGGGACAAGGTGAAAAACTGTTTTTT. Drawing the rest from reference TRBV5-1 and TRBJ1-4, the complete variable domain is KAGVTQTPRYLIKTRGQQVTLSCSPISGHRSVSWYQQTPGQGLQFLFEYFSETQRNKGNFPGRFSGRQFSNSRSEMNVSTLELGDSALYLCASSLTTQGQGEKLFFGSGTQLSVL.

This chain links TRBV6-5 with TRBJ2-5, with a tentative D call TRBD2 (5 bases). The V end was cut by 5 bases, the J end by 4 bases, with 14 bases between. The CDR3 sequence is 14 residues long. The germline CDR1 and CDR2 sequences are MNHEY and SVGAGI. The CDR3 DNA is TGTGCCAGCAGTCAGTTCGGGGAAACAGAGACCCAGTACTTC. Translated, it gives CASSQFGETETQYF.

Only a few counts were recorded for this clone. Here the CDR3 reads CASSYGEGFRQPQHF. CDR3 DNA sequence: TGTGCCAGCAGTTACGGGGAGGGCTTTCGGCAGCCCCAGCATTTT. The chain links TRBV6-6 to TRBJ1-5; D call uncertain. The germline V gene has CDR1 MNHNY and CDR2 SVGAGI (reference sequence). The CDR3 covers 15 residues. The V end was cut by 2 bases, the J end by 7 bases, with 15 bases between.

CDR3 nucleotide sequence: TGCGCCAGCGGCCAACGGGGAGGGGGGACCCAGTACTTC. Translation: CASGQRGGGTQYF. This rearrangement joins TRBV10-2 to TRBJ2-5; possible D gene TRBD2, 7 bases. The CDR3 extends over 13 amino acids. Trimming shortened V by 8 bases and J by 7 bases, and 17 bases separated the two germline ends. The germline V gene encodes CDR1 WSHSY and CDR2 SAAADI.

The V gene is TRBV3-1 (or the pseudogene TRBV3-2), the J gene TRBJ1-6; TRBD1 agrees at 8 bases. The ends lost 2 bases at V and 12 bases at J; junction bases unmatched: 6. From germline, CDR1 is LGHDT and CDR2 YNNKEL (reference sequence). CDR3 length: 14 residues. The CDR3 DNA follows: TGTGCCAGCAGCCAATCAGGGGGCAGAGAACCCCTCCACTTT. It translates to CASSQSGGREPLHF.

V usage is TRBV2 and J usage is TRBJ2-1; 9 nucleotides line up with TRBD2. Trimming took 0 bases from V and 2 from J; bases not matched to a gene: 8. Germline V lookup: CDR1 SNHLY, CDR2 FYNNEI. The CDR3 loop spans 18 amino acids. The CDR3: CASSEARGGARTYNEQFF. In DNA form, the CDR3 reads TGTGCCAGCAGTGAAGCCCGCGGGGGGGCCAGGACCTACAATGAGCAGTTCTTC.

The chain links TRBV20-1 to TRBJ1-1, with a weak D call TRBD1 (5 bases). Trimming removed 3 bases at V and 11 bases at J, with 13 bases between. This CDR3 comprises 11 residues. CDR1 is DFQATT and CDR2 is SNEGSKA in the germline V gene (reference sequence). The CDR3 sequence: CSARQGSSAFF. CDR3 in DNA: TGCAGTGCTAGGCAGGGATCGTCGGCTTTCTTT.

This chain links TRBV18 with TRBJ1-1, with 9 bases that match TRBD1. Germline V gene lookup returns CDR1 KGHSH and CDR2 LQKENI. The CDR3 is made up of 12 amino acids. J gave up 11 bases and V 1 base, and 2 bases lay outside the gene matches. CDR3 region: CASSPRDRDAFF. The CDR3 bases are TGTGCCAGCTCACCACGGGACAGGGATGCTTTCTTT.

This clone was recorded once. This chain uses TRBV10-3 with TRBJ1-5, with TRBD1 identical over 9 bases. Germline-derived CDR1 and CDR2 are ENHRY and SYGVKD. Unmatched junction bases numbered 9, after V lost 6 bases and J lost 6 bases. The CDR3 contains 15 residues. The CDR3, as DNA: TGTGCCATCAGAGAGACAGGGGGGAATGGTCAGCCCCAGCATTTT. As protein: CAIRETGGNGQPQHF.

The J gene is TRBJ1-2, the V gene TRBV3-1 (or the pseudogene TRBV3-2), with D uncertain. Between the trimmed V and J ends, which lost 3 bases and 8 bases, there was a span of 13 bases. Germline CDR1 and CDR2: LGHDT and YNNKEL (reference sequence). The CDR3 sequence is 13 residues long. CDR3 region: CASSQEGSAGYTF. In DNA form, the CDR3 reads TGTGCCAGCAGCCAGGAGGGATCGGCCGGCTACACCTTC.

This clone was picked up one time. CDR3 in amino acids: CASTDGGTGNTEAFF. The CDR3 DNA is TGTGCCAGCACCGATGGCGGGACAGGGAACACTGAAGCTTTCTTT. V and J are TRBV6-5 and TRBJ1-1, with 8 bases fitting TRBD1. The V gene end was trimmed by 7 bases and the J gene end by 1 base; junction bases not matched to a gene: 8. The CDR3 contains 15 residues. Germline V CDR1 and CDR2: MNHEY, SVGAGI.

The CDR3 protein is CASSLGTGGDEKLFF. The CDR3 DNA is TGTGCCAGCAGCTTAGGGACAGGGGGCGATGAAAAACTGTTTTTT. V usage is TRBV7-2 and J usage is TRBJ1-4; 11 bases agree with TRBD1. The trim removed 1 base at V and 6 bases at J, leaving 1 base unmatched. Per germline, CDR1 SGHTA and CDR2 FQGNSA. This CDR3 has 15 residues. Variable domain in full (rest from reference TRBV7-2 and TRBJ1-4): GAGVSQSPSNKVTEKGKDVELRCDPISGHTALYWYRQSLGQGLEFLIYFQGNSAPDKSGLPSDRFSAERTGGSVSTLTIQRTQQEDSAVYLCASSLGTGGDEKLFFGSGTQLSVL.

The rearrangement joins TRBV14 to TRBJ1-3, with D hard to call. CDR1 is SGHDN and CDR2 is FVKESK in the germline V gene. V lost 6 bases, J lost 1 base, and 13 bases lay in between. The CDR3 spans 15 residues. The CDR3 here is CASRPRSSSGNTIYF. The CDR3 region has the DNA TGTGCCAGCAGGCCCCGGAGCTCGTCTGGAAACACCATATATTTT.

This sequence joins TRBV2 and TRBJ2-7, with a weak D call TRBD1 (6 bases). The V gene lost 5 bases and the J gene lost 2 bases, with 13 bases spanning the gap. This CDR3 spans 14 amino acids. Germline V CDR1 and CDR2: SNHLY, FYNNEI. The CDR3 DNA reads TGTGCCAGCAGTCGTGGGGGCAGGGCCTACGAGCAGTACTTC. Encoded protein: CASSRGGRAYEQYF.

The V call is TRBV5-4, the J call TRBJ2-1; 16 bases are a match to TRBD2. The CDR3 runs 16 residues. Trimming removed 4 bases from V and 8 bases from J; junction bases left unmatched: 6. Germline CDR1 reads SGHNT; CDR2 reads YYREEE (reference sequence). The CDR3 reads CASSTGTSGGADEQFF. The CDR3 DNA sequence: TGTGCCAGCAGCACCGGGACTAGCGGGGGGGCAGATGAGCAGTTCTTC.

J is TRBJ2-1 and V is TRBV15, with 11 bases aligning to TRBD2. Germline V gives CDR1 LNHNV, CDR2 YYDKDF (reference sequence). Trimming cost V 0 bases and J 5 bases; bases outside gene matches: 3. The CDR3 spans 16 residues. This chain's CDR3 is CATSRDPSGGNNEQFF. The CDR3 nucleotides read TGTGCCACCAGCAGAGATCCTAGCGGGGGGAACAATGAGCAGTTCTTC.

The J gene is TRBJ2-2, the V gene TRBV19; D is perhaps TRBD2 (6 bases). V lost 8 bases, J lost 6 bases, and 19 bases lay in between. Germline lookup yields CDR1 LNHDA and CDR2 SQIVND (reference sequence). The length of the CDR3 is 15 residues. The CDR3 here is CASSLEGWGSGELFF. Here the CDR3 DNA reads TGTGCCAGTTCCCTGGAGGGTTGGGGGTCCGGGGAGCTGTTTTTT. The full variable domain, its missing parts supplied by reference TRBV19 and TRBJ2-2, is DGGITQSPKYLFRKEGQNVTLSCEQNLNHDAMYWYRQDPGQGLRLIYYSQIVNDFQKGDIAEGYSVSREKKESFPLTVTSAQKNPTAFYLCASSLEGWGSGELFFGEGSRLTVL.

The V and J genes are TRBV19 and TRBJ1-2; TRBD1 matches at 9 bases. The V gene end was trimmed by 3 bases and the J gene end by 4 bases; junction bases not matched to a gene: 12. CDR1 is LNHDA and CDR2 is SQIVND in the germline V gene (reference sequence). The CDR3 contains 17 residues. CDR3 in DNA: TGTGCCAGTAGTATTTTAACCGGGACAGGGAATAGCTATGGCTACACCTTC. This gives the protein CASSILTGTGNSYGYTF.

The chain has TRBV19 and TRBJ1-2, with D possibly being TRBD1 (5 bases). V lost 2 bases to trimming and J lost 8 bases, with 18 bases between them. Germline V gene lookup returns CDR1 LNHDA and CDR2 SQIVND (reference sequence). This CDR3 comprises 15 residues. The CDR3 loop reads CASSIRQSSVGGYTF. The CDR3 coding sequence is TGTGCCAGTAGTATACGACAGTCGTCAGTTGGAGGCTACACCTTC.